The 4 T cell receptor beta chains below come from one sample, sequenced in a study of shared clonotypes between healthy human individuals. Assay used: immunoSEQ multiplex PCR; TCRdb lists only in-frame clones, some missing. The table shows about 1.5 million clones, with roughly 95% occurring only once. The sample consisted of naive CD4+ T cells sorted from blood. Subset meaning: CD45RA+ positively selected. These receptors all stem from a man aged 30-40 years in good health.

V usage is TRBV5-4 and J usage is TRBJ2-1, with a weak D call TRBD1 (7 bases). The CDR3 is 16 residues long. V was pared by 1 base and J by 6 bases, with 17 bases between. Germline lookup yields CDR1 SGHNT and CDR2 YYREEE (reference sequence). CDR3 loop: CASSLRRDSRFNEQFF. DNA of the CDR3: TGTGCCAGCAGCTTGAGGAGGGACAGTAGATTCAATGAGCAGTTCTTC.

The rearrangement links TRBV19 to TRBJ2-7, with 9 nucleotides matching TRBD1. The CDR3 is 15 residues long. The V segment lost 3 bases and the J segment 2 bases; nucleotides outside the gene matches: 5. Germline CDR1 reads LNHDA; CDR2 reads SQIVND (reference sequence). This CDR3 is CASSIGTGPPYEQYF. In DNA, the CDR3 is TGTGCCAGTAGTATCGGGACAGGGCCCCCCTACGAGCAGTACTTC.

V usage is TRBV19 and J usage is TRBJ2-1; D possibly corresponds to TRBD1 (6 bases). The CDR3 spans 17 residues. The germline V gene has CDR1 LNHDA and CDR2 SQIVND (reference sequence). Deletions cut 5 bases from V and 0 bases from J, with 17 bases between. CDR3 region: CASSPGTTFGSYNEQFF. The DNA for the CDR3 is TGTGCCAGTAGTCCCGGGACAACGTTTGGCTCCTACAATGAGCAGTTCTTC.

The chain is built from TRBV9 and TRBJ2-3; TRBD2 agrees at 11 bases. With V trimmed by 2 bases and J by 4 bases, 12 bases remained unmatched. The CDR3 consists of 18 residues. Germline V gene data show CDR1 as SGDLS and CDR2 as YYNGEE. CDR3 in amino acids: CASSVLAGGPGLSDTQYF. The CDR3 DNA sequence: TGTGCCAGCAGCGTCCTAGCGGGAGGTCCTGGTTTATCAGATACGCAGTATTTT.